The 28 T cell receptor beta chains below all came from one sample that was sequenced in a study of human T cells and chemical hapten exposure. Described time point: patch test 2, 6 weeks after DPC sensitization. Indicated treatment: therapeutic diphenylcyclopropenone sensitization with weekly scalp DPC. TCRdb ran MiXCR on the RACE reads and lists one entry per CDR3 protein. The sample comprises under 100,000 distinct CDR3 sequences, about a tenth of which are singletons, and over 2% rests with the top ten. The material sequenced was whole blood, taken in connection with sensitization to the hapten diphenylcyclopropenone (DPC). Receptor source: a woman younger than 45 with alopecia areata. Some clones in this sample may be carry-over from other donors' samples.

This clonotype was counted at least ten times. This rearrangement joins TRBV28 to TRBJ1-5; 10 bases align to TRBD1. The germline CDR1 and CDR2 sequences are MDHEN and SYDVKM. Trimming at V came to 3 bases and at J to 4 bases, leaving 3 bases not matched to a gene. The CDR3 consists of 15 residues. CDR3 DNA: TGTGCCAGCAGTTTGGGACAGGGGTTTAATCAGCCCCAGCATTTT. This encodes CASSLGQGFNQPQHF.

This clonotype was picked up a small number of times. V gene TRBV3-1 combines with J gene TRBJ1-5, with D tentatively TRBD1 (6 bases). This CDR3 has 14 amino acids. Trimming removed 4 bases at V and 3 bases at J, with 10 bases between. Germline CDR1 and CDR2: LGHDT and YNNKEL (reference sequence). The CDR3 loop reads CASSPGTNNQPQHF. For the CDR3, the DNA is TGTGCCAGCAGCCCCGGGACAAACAATCAGCCCCAGCATTTT. Full variable domain (remainder filled in from reference TRBV3-1 and TRBJ1-5): DTAVSQTPKYLVTQMGNDKSIKCEQNLGHDTMYWYKQDSKKFLKIMFSYNNKELIINETVPNRFSPKSPDKAHLNLHINSLELGDSAVYFCASSPGTNNQPQHFGDGTRLSIL.

V usage is TRBV28 and J usage is TRBJ1-2; D gene ambiguous. Trimming stripped 6 bases from V and 4 bases from J, with 15 bases between. This CDR3 is built from 14 residues. CDR1 and CDR2 (germline): MDHEN, SYDVKM. DNA of the CDR3: TGTGCCAGCAGACCGGCAGGACTTCTCTATGGCTACACCTTC. This translates into CASRPAGLLYGYTF.

This chain joins TRBV29-1 and TRBJ2-4; 12 nucleotides match TRBD1. V gave up 4 bases and J gave up 0 bases; unmatched junction bases: 10. The CDR3 is made up of 18 amino acids. Germline assignment: CDR1 SQVTM and CDR2 ANQGSEA. CDR3 nucleotide sequence: TGCAGCGTTGTGAGCGGGACAGGGGGCCTCTTAGCCAAAAACATTCAGTACTTC. This encodes CSVVSGTGGLLAKNIQYF.

The table lists this clonotype with many counts. The chain recombines TRBV12-3 or TRBV12-4 with TRBJ2-1; D is uncertain. The CDR3 contains 15 residues. With 3 bases removed from V and 6 bases from J, the gap between germline ends came to 15 bases. CDR3 DNA: TGTGCCAGCAGTTTCGCCCGGTCTAGACTCAATGAGCAGTTCTTC. This translates into CASSFARSRLNEQFF.

This clonotype was seen only a few times. V gene TRBV5-1 combines with J gene TRBJ2-7, with TRBD2 matching over 8 bases. The V and J ends lost 4 bases and 0 bases, in that order; junction bases with no gene match: 9. CDR1 and CDR2 (germline): SGHRS, YFSETQ. The CDR3 loop spans 16 amino acids. The chain's CDR3 is CASSEPGGASSYEQYF. DNA of the CDR3: TGCGCCAGCAGCGAACCCGGGGGGGCGAGCTCCTACGAGCAGTACTTC.

The rearrangement joins TRBV4-2 to TRBJ2-5; TRBD2 aligns across 13 bases. The germline CDR1 and CDR2 sequences are LGHNA and YNFKEQ. The CDR3 loop spans 16 amino acids. J gave up 4 bases and V 4 bases, and 6 bases lay outside the gene matches. The DNA for the CDR3 is TGTGCCAGCAGCCGAACTAGCGGGGGGGCAGGAGAGACCCAGTACTTC. As protein: CASSRTSGGAGETQYF.

This clonotype was detected many times. This chain uses TRBV6-1 with TRBJ1-1, with D uncertain. Germline values: CDR1 MNHNS, CDR2 SASEGT. This CDR3 is built from 13 residues. V was pared by 0 bases and J by 5 bases, with 7 bases between. The CDR3 DNA is TGTGCCAGCAGTGAAGCAGGCCCAACTGAAGCTTTCTTT. Translated: CASSEAGPTEAFF.

This clonotype was detected only a few times. At one of its ends the junction is not consistent with the germline gene, which may arise from a read error. This chain joins TRBV27 and TRBJ2-3, with 9 bases lining up with TRBD2. The CDR3 is 16 amino acids. Germline V CDR1 and CDR2: MNHEY, SMNVEV (reference sequence). For the CDR3, the DNA is TGTGCCAGCAGTCGTCAGGGTAGCGGGAGCATAGATACGCAGTATTTT. The encoded protein is CASSRQGSGSIDTQYF.

This clonotype was seen ten or more times. CDR3 DNA sequence: TGCAGTGCTAGTCGCGGAAAGAGGGGGAGCAATCAGCCCCAGCATTTT. It codes for CSASRGKRGSNQPQHF. This rearrangement joins TRBV20-1 to TRBJ1-5; D might be TRBD1 (6 bases). The CDR3 has 16 residues. Germline V gives CDR1 DFQATT, CDR2 SNEGSKA (reference sequence). The V and J ends lost 3 bases and 1 base respectively, with 16 bases between them.

This clonotype showed up many times. The chain links TRBV29-1 to TRBJ2-4; D is perhaps TRBD1 (6 bases). The germline CDR1 and CDR2 sequences are SQVTM and ANQGSEA. The CDR3 is made up of 15 amino acids. The V end was cut by 2 bases, the J end by 2 bases, with 13 bases between. The CDR3 bases are TGCAGCGTTGAAAAGGGGGTAGGAACCAAAAACATTCAGTACTTC. Amino acid sequence: CSVEKGVGTKNIQYF.

The CDR3 loop is CASSQEAGTRSYEQYF. CDR3 coding DNA: TGTGCCAGCAGCCAAGAGGCCGGCACTCGATCCTACGAGCAGTACTTC. The chain is built from TRBV3-1 and TRBJ2-7; D ambiguous. The CDR3 is 16 amino acids. V lost 0 bases and J 1 base, leaving 13 bases between the germline ends. Germline V gene data show CDR1 as LGHDT and CDR2 as YNNKEL (reference sequence).

This clonotype appeared many times. The V and J genes are TRBV5-6 and TRBJ2-3, with D hard to call. Per germline, CDR1 SGHDT and CDR2 YYEEEE. The CDR3 contains 12 residues. The germline V and J ends were trimmed by 4 bases and 8 bases, with 11 bases remaining between them. DNA for the CDR3: TGTGCCAGCAGCGGGTTGGCAACTACGCAGTATTTT. Its translation: CASSGLATTQYF.

This clonotype showed up many times. The V call is TRBV28, the J call TRBJ2-3; no definite D call. Trimming removed 2 bases at V and 7 bases at J, with 13 bases between. The germline V gene has CDR1 MDHEN and CDR2 SYDVKM. The CDR3 covers 14 residues. The CDR3 nucleotides read TGTGCCAGCAGTTTAAGTGGCGCTGGGAATACGCAGTATTTT. This translates into CASSLSGAGNTQYF.

This clonotype appeared a few times. This chain connects TRBV29-1 to TRBJ1-2; TRBD1 matches 7 bases. Looked up from germline, CDR1 is SQVTM and CDR2 is ANQGSEA. V shed 2 bases and J 1 base; nucleotides not matched to a gene: 1. The CDR3 length is 13 residues. The CDR3 DNA follows: TGCAGCGTTGAAACAGGGGTTAACTATGGCTACACCTTC. This sequence encodes CSVETGVNYGYTF.

Worth noting for this clonotype: One end of the junction fails to match germline, which may point to a read error. The genes are TRBV19 and TRBJ1-1; 10 bases map to TRBD1. This CDR3 is 17 amino acids long. Germline V gene data show CDR1 as LNHDA and CDR2 as SQIVND (reference sequence). The CDR3 bases are TGTGCCAGTAGCATAGGGGACAGGGGACCAATGAACACTGAAGCTTTCTTT. Residues: CASSIGDRGPMNTEAFF.

In its sample, this clonotype was seen many times. This sequence joins TRBV3-1 and TRBJ2-7; 14 positions agree with TRBD2. Germline assignment: CDR1 LGHDT and CDR2 YNNKEL (reference sequence). This CDR3 is 15 amino acids long. With 4 bases clipped from V and 3 bases from J, the junction kept 2 bases outside the gene matches. The CDR3 coding sequence is TGTGCCAGCAGCCGGACTAGCGGGGGGATCTACGAGCAGTACTTC. Amino acid sequence: CASSRTSGGIYEQYF.

This clonotype was detected ten times or more. The chain has TRBV7-2 and TRBJ2-1; D possibly corresponds to TRBD1 (6 bases). V was trimmed by 1 base and J by 8 bases, leaving 9 bases between them. The CDR3 runs to 13 residues. CDR1 and CDR2 from the germline V gene are SGHTA and FQGNSA. The CDR3 protein is CASSLGAGDEQFF. The CDR3 bases are TGTGCCAGCAGCTTAGGGGCAGGGGATGAGCAGTTCTTC.

This clonotype occurred many times. The V call is TRBV5-1, the J call TRBJ2-7, with 11 bases matching TRBD2. Germline trimming cut 2 bases from V and 2 bases from J; bases unmatched to any gene: 3. The CDR3 spans 15 residues. In germline, CDR1 is SGHRS, CDR2 YFSETQ. The CDR3 is CASSLELAGAYEQYF. The CDR3 region has the DNA TGCGCCAGCAGCTTAGAACTAGCGGGGGCCTACGAGCAGTACTTC.

The table lists this clonotype with a few counts. The chain recombines TRBV7-2 with TRBJ2-3; perhaps TRBD1 as D (6 bases). CDR1 is SGHTA, CDR2 FQGNSA, per germline. The CDR3 has 15 residues. V dropped 1 base and J dropped 8 bases, with 16 bases sitting between them. CDR3 nucleotide sequence: TGTGCCAGCAGCTTAGTAGGGGGAGAGATAGTTACGCAGTATTTT. Translating gives CASSLVGGEIVTQYF.

This clonotype was seen at least ten times. This chain links TRBV12-3 or TRBV12-4 with TRBJ1-1; 7 nucleotides agree with TRBD1. The junction had 7 bases not matched to a gene; V was cut back by 6 bases and J by 3 bases. The CDR3 spans 14 residues. CDR3 residues: CASRVQGMDTEAFF. The CDR3, as DNA: TGTGCCAGCAGGGTACAGGGGATGGACACTGAAGCTTTCTTT.

In its sample, this clonotype was seen many times. The rearrangement links TRBV18 to TRBJ2-5, with D unclear. The CDR3 has 14 amino acids. V gave up 3 bases and J gave up 2 bases, with 10 bases separating them. Germline V CDR1 and CDR2: KGHSH, LQKENI. The CDR3 sequence: CASSPSRSQETQYF. The CDR3 region has the DNA TGTGCCAGCTCACCTTCACGCTCACAAGAGACCCAGTACTTC.

This chain uses TRBV28 with TRBJ2-2; no firm D call. The CDR3 spans 15 residues. Germline V gene lookup returns CDR1 MDHEN and CDR2 SYDVKM. Trimming took off 7 bases at V and 5 bases at J, with 17 bases between the two ends. The CDR3 spells CASNEAGELTGELFF. The CDR3 DNA follows: TGTGCCAGCAATGAGGCCGGAGAGCTAACCGGGGAGCTGTTTTTT.

This clonotype appeared many times. The chain employs TRBV29-1 and TRBJ1-3; no clear D. V lost 2 bases to trimming and J lost 3 bases, with 8 bases between them. Germline CDR1 and CDR2: SQVTM and ANQGSEA. The CDR3 is made up of 13 amino acids. The CDR3 DNA reads TGCAGCGTTGAACCGGCGGGTGGAAACACCATATATTTT. The encoded protein is CSVEPAGGNTIYF.

This clonotype appeared many times. V usage is TRBV4-3 and J usage is TRBJ1-2; no firm D call. The CDR3 runs to 16 residues. Trimming shortened V by 0 bases and J by 4 bases, and 15 bases separated the two germline ends. The germline CDR1 and CDR2 sequences are LGHNA and YSLEER. The CDR3 DNA sequence: TGCGCCAGCAGCCAAGATCGCAGAGTGACTGGCTATGGCTACACCTTC. Its protein product is CASSQDRRVTGYGYTF.

This clonotype was detected a few times. The chain joins TRBV7-8 to TRBJ2-3; possibly TRBD2 for D (6 bases). V lost 5 bases and J lost 3, with 12 bases in between. CDR1 SGHVS and CDR2 FQNEAQ come from the germline V gene. The CDR3 spans 14 residues. The CDR3 protein is CASSPGTVTDTQYF. CDR3 nucleotides: TGTGCCAGCAGCCCCGGGACTGTAACAGATACGCAGTATTTT.

This clonotype came up many times. The V and J genes are TRBV7-9 and TRBJ2-1, with TRBD1 matching 7 bases. The CDR3 contains 14 residues. The ends lost 5 bases at V and 7 bases at J; junction bases unmatched: 8. CDR1 is SEHNR and CDR2 is FQNEAQ in the germline V gene (reference sequence). The CDR3, as DNA: TGTGCCAGCAGCCGACAGGGATCAGTAAATGAGCAGTTCTTC. Residues: CASSRQGSVNEQFF.

Remarks on this clonotype: Just one base apart from a much larger clone, this may be a read error. The chain is built from TRBV20-1 and TRBJ1-1; 9 nucleotides agree with TRBD1. Per germline, CDR1 DFQATT and CDR2 SNEGSKA (reference sequence). There are 12 residues in the CDR3. The CDR3 reads CTAWDRDTEAFF. The CDR3 DNA follows: TGCACTGCGTGGGACAGGGACACTGAAGCTTTCTTT.